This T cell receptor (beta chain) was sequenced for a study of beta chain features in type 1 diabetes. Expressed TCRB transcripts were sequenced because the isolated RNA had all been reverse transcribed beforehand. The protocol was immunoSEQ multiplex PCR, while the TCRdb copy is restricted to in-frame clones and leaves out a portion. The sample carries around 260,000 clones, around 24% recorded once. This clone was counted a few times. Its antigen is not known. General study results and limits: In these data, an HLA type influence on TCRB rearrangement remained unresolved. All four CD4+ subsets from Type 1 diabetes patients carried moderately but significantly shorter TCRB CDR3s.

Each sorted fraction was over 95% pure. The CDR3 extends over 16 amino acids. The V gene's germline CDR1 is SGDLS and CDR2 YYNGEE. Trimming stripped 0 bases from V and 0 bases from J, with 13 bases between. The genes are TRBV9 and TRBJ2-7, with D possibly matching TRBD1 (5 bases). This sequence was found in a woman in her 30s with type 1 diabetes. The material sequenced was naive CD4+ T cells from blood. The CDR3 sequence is CASSVDSETASYEQYF. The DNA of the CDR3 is TGTGCCAGCAGCGTAGACTCCGAGACAGCCTCCTACGAGCAGTACTTC.